This T cell receptor beta chain was profiled in a study of shared clonotypes between healthy human individuals. Measured with immunoSEQ multiplex PCR; TCRdb has only the in-frame clones, and not every one. The profile shows 2 million or so clones, 95% of them singletons. This clonotype was obtained from a man between 18 and 35 years old in good health. The sample comprised naive CD4+ T cells sorted from blood. Subset defined: CD45RA+ positively selected.

The CDR3 DNA reads TGCAGCGACCTCAGGGGGGAGACCCAGTACTTC. Protein product: CSDLRGETQYF. This chain uses TRBV29-1 with TRBJ2-5; 7 bases map to TRBD1. V lost 7 bases, J lost 5 bases, and 4 bases stayed unmatched. CDR1 SQVTM and CDR2 ANQGSEA come from the germline V gene. The CDR3 length is 11 residues.